The entry below describes one TCR beta chain. Per the original data handling: Estimates of nucleated cell counts were drawn from the amplification of reference gene primers. Using immunoSEQ multiplex PCR, the repertoire was profiled, and TCRdb retains in-frame clones only, with some absent. D and trimming come from the DNA, and the V and J calls and clone size come from that table. The profile shows 150,000 to 200,000 clones, over 80% of them singletons. This record comes from a study of blood T cell repertoires in COVID-19. On the study more broadly: The United States, Italy and Spain supplied acute and convalescent COVID-19 samples.

The sample taken for sequencing was peripheral blood. This clonotype was sampled from a woman aged 30 to 39 with acute or convalescent COVID-19.

The CDR3 DNA is TGTGCCAGCAGTTTGAGGTCCTTGTGGCTGTTTTTT. Protein: CASSLRSLWLFF. The chain employs TRBV28 and TRBJ2-2; D gene ambiguous. V was shortened by 3 bases and J by 13 bases, with 12 bases between the two germline ends. Germline-derived CDR1 and CDR2 are MDHEN and SYDVKM. The CDR3 spans 12 residues.